This TCR beta chain was obtained from a study of T-cell memory formation after mild COVID-19. Study-level findings and limits: Largely, contracting CD4+ clones fell within CM and EM, and contracting CD8+ clones within EMRA. Second-wave clones with a day 37 peak had unconfirmed SARS-CoV-2 specificity.

In TCRdb, the 5' RACE reads were re-called with MiXCR into one record per CDR3 protein. This table holds 110,000 to 150,000 distinct CDR3 sequences, 25% found once. With V trimmed by 2 bases and J by 5 bases, 3 bases remained unmatched. This CDR3 spans 13 amino acids. Germline CDR1 is SGDLS and CDR2 is YYNGEE. About this clonotype: Its cognate antigen is unknown.

The chain employs TRBV9 and TRBJ2-5; TRBD2 matches 7 bases. Sequences were obtained from PBMCs or a T cell subset sorted from them (not recorded which). This TCR derives from an adult woman who had mild COVID-19 (a few samples of this study predate the infection). Cell type and time point are not known. The CDR3 DNA reads TGTGCCAGCAGCGTGGCGGGAGTGGAGACCCAGTACTTC. Protein sequence: CASSVAGVETQYF.